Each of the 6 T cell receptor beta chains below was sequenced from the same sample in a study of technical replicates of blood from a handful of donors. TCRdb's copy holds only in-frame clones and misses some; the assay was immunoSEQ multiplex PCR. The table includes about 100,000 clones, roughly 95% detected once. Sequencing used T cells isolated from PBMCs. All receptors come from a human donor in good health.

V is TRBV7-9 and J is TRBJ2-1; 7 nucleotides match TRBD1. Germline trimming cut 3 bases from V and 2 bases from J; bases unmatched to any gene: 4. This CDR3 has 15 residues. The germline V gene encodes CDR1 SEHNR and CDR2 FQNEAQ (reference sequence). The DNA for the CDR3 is TGTGCCAGCAGCTTGAGGGGGCCAGCCTACAATGAGCAGTTCTTC. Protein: CASSLRGPAYNEQFF.

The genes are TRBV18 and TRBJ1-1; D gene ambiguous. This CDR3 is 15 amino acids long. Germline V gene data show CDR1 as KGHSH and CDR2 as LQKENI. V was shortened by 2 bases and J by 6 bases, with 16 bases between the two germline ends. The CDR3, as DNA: TGTGCCAGCTCACCAGGGGAGGCTATGTACTCTGAAGCTTTCTTT. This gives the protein CASSPGEAMYSEAFF.

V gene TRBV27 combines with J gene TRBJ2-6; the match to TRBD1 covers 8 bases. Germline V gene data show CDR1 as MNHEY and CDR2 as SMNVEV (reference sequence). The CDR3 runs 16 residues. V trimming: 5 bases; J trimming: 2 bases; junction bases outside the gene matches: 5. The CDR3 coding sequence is TGTGCCAGCAGTAGAGAGGACAGGGCTGGGGCCAACGTCCTGACTTTC. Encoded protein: CASSREDRAGANVLTF. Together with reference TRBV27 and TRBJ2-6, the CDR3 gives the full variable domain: EAQVTQNPRYLITVTGKKLTVTCSQNMNHEYMSWYRQDPGLGLRQIYYSMNVEVTDKGDVPEGYKVSRKEKRNFPLILESPSPNQTSLYFCASSREDRAGANVLTFGAGSRLTVL.

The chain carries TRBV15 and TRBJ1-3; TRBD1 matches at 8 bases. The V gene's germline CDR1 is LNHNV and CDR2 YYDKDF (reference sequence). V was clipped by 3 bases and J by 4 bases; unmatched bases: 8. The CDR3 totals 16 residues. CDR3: CATSRALGQGGNTIYF. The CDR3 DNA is TGTGCCACCAGCAGGGCCCTTGGACAGGGAGGAAACACCATATATTTT.

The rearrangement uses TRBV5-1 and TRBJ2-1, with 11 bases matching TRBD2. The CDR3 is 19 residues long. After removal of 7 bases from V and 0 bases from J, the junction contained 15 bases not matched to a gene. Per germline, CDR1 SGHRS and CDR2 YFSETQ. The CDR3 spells CASRGGGSGGAASYNEQFF. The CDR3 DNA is TGCGCCAGCCGAGGGGGTGGTAGCGGGGGGGCCGCCTCCTACAATGAGCAGTTCTTC.

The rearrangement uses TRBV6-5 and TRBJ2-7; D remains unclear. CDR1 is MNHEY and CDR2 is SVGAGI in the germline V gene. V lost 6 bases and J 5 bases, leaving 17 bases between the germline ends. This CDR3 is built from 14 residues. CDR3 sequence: CASSRQRLLDEQYF. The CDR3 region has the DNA TGTGCCAGCAGCCGCCAACGTTTGCTAGACGAGCAGTACTTC.